This T cell receptor (beta chain) was sequenced for a study of Graves' ophthalmopathy and Graves' hyperthyroidism (dated by TCRdb to the late 2010s). Looking at the study overall: Hyperthyroidism was considered stable if no progression to ophthalmopathy occurred within 18 months of follow-up. An independent validation cohort comprised some 19 hyperthyroidism patients and 15 to 17 patients who later progressed from hyperthyroidism to ophthalmopathy. The study used TCR beta repertoire signatures to distinguish Graves' ophthalmopathy from Graves' hyperthyroidism and to predict progression to ophthalmopathy. In total, 135 blood samples were TCR-sequenced: approximately 40 ophthalmopathy, under 85 hyperthyroidism and 17 hyperthyroidism-to-ophthalmopathy patients. T-cell repertoires of thyroid tissue and blood were compared in more than 5 hyperthyroidism patients. To explore V-J signatures distinguishing ophthalmopathy from hyperthyroidism, a discovery set of about a hundred patients (roughly 45 ophthalmopathy, 57 stable hyperthyroidism) was enrolled. After sampling, hyperthyroidism patients received methimazole starting at 30 mg daily, and ophthalmopathy patients received high-dose intravenous methylprednisolone. Summary of the overall study and its limitations: No statistical method was used to predetermine the sample size, and group allocation was not hidden from the investigators. Most expanded thyroid clonotypes with frequency above 0.001 were also detected in blood, suggesting blood repertoires may reflect the thyroid immune response. In validation, the model predicted ophthalmopathy progression with 70.59% sensitivity and 72% to 80% specificity; 12 predicted patients were CT-confirmed with GO in a median of 6.5 months. In cross-validation, the 13-signature model distinguished ophthalmopathy from stable hyperthyroidism with 85% to 90% sensitivity and around 82% specificity, and in the test set the corresponding values were roughly 80% and 76%.

Via the germline V gene, CDR1 is MNHEY and CDR2 SVGAGI. V is shortened by 4 bases, J by 0 bases, and the region joining them spans 15 bases. There are 16 amino acids in the CDR3, from cysteine to phenylalanine inclusive. The only DNA kept is the CDR3, 48 bases in frame from the first base. Hyperthyroidism patients were newly diagnosed, with disease duration under 2 months, and aged 18 to 65 years. Anyone with other autoimmune diseases, uncontrolled infections, pregnancy or lactation was excluded from the study. Clinical symptoms, serum thyroxine, TRAb, thyroid ultrasound and orbital computed tomography were used for diagnosis. Total RNA was extracted with Trizol reagent and quality-checked on an Agilent 2100 Bioanalyzer. Regarding this clonotype: What antigen it recognizes has not been identified. No quality values exist for individual bases; no much larger clone is one base distant.

For repertoire sequencing, TCR beta CDR3 regions were amplified from RNA transcripts. The first round of RT-PCR was done with HTBI primers and the Qiagen OneStep RT-PCR kit, and was followed by a second round of multiplex PCR, then size selection and purification. Sequencing of the libraries was carried out on an Illumina HiSeq2000 in paired-end mode with 100 bp reads. Turning to the authors' computational methods: SOAPnuke was used to process the reads, throwing out any read that had adapters, had uncalled bases, had a mean Phred below 15, or lacked an exact constant-primer or identifier match. High-quality paired reads were merged with COPE v1.2.5. Clonotypes were defined as unique nucleotide sequences and were aligned to IMGT TRB V, D and J references using MiTCR v1.1. Only V-J combinations with frequency above 0.0001 were analysed, covering about 99% of repertoires. For each V-J combination, a TCR clonal expansion and chaos score was defined as F50 clonal expansion divided by the chaos observed in the TCRdist matrix. Welch's t-statistics and random forest were used to reduce features to some 13 V-J combinations, which were fed into a naive Bayes classifier. The Morisita-Horn index was used to measure how similar the thyroid and blood repertoires were. Clones were called with MiXCR by TCRdb after fastp trimmed the public reads at Q25, and only in-frame beta chains were retained. Identical CDR3 protein sequences are pooled into one entry, listed with their most common genes and DNA. The V and J calls here are based on TCRdb, not the publication. The sample table shows over a million distinct CDR3 sequences, and about 35% are seen once. The top ten hold 11% of the sample.

The receptor comes from an adult man with Graves' hyperthyroidism. The sequencing input was peripheral blood or thyroid tissue (not recorded which). The V and J genes are TRBV6-5 and TRBJ1-2, with TRBD1 tentatively as D gene (5 bases match). The bases read TGTGCCAGCAGTTCCACGGGACGGATCGCTAACTATGGCTACACCTTC. The resulting protein is CASSSTGRIANYGYTF.